A selection of T cell receptor beta chains follows, all from one sample in a study of CD8+CD57+ T cells in acquired aplastic anemia. Using its own MiXCR run on the reads, TCRdb lists one record per CDR3 protein. The sample has roughly 300,000 distinct CDR3 sequences, around 60% seen once. The sample comprised sorted CD4+, CD8+, or CD8+CD57+ T cells (not recorded which) from PBMCs. Receptors were obtained from a human donor with severe aplastic anemia or a healthy control (not recorded which). Both conserved end residues are part of each CDR3. Size is stated for part of the rows, as once, few or many counts, or as a class when the clone is expanded.

clone_size v_call cdr3_aa
many TRBV18 CASSPTTSYEQYF
- TRBV7-8 CASSQTPGGETQYF
- TRBV5-4 CASSLRIGSYEQYF
once TRBV2 CASILDTYPEAFF
once TRBV5-1 CASSPGRGGAVRDTQYF
few TRBV7-2 CASSLVGTAYSNQPQHF
many TRBV5-1 CASSAPEETQYF
once TRBV20-1 CSALGTFSSYEQYF
few TRBV10-1 CASSESWRGEGDTQYF
few TRBV19 CASGDRANSPLHF
many TRBV5-1 CTSSLVSGALGTGELFF
many TRBV3-1 CASSHYAQGGTEAFF
few TRBV7-9 CAIALSPGGRGPTDTQYF
- TRBV20-1 CSARPERWGDNNEQFF
few TRBV10-3 CASSASLETQYF
few TRBV7-9 CASSDGEGMYNEQFF
- TRBV7-9 CASSLVGAGGPPQYF
- TRBV20-1 CSASGGGASTGELFF
- TRBV2 CASSEGALYGYTF
once TRBV20-1 CSVGHPSGGYTDTQYF
- TRBV15 CATSSSQWQPQHF
- TRBV12-3/TRBV12-4 CASSSRGRTDTQYF
many TRBV14 CASSQDAAYGYTF
- TRBV7-2 CASSHRSGGITDTQYF
- TRBV19 CASSTGTFGRYEQYF
many TRBV20-1 CSARGGRKRGSTDTQYF
few TRBV5-1 CASKGEYEQYF
- TRBV7-3 CASSFNGSGGISPLHF
- TRBV20-1 CSGGFAYEQYF
many TRBV20-1 CSASLQGTGTDTQYF
many TRBV7-2 CASSSTGDGNTEAFF
- TRBV6-2/TRBV6-3 CASKGEGETQYF
few TRBV20-1 CSARRPSTYEQYF
once TRBV5-6 CASSLGTASNQPQHF
- TRBV29-1 CSDRGDTEAFF
many TRBV5-1 CASSRGQTYEQYF
few TRBV29-1 CSVVQDTEAFF
once TRBV10-3 CAISSDRAGEQFF
- TRBV7-2 CASSLETGGRNYGYTF